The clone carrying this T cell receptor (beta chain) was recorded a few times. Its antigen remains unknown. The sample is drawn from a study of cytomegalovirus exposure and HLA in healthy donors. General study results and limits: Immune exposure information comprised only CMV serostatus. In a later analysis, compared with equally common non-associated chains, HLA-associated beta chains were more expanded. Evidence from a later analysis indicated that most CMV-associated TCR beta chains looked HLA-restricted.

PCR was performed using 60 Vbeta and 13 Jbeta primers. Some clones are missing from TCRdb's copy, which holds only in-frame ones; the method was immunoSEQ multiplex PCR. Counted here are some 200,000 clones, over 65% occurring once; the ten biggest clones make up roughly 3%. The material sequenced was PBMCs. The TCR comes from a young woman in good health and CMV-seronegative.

Written as DNA, the CDR3 is TGCGCCAGCAGCTTGAACGGCATTCAGTACTTC. Its protein product is CASSLNGIQYF. The J gene is TRBJ2-4, the V gene TRBV5-1; D is undetermined. The CDR3 runs 11 residues. V lost 1 base to trimming and J lost 9 bases, with 5 bases between them. Germline CDR1 and CDR2: SGHRS and YFSETQ.